This T cell receptor beta chain was captured in a study of blood T cell repertoires in COVID-19. For the study at large: Collection of acute and convalescent COVID-19 samples took place in the United States, Italy and Spain.

Profiled with immunoSEQ multiplex PCR; TCRdb holds only in-frame clones, not every one. The sample lists fewer than 85,000 clones, around 90% occurring once. The CDR3 contains 17 residues. The J segment lost 0 bases and the V segment lost 1 base, leaving 2 bases of the junction unmatched. Per germline, CDR1 MNHEY and CDR2 SVGEGT. Sequenced: peripheral blood. The TCR sequence derives from a man aged 45-60 years with active COVID-19. The genes are TRBV6-2 or TRBV6-3 and TRBJ1-4; 10 nucleotides align to TRBD1. The CDR3: CASSYWDRGSTNEKLFF. CDR3 DNA: TGTGCCAGCAGTTACTGGGACAGGGGCTCAACTAATGAAAAACTGTTTTTT.